One T cell receptor (beta chain) is described in this entry. The DNA is omitted, as the CDR3 cannot be located on it reliably, and the CDR3 follows TCRdb's listing. TCRdb independently ran MiXCR on the 5' RACE reads; one entry per CDR3 protein. The table includes fewer than 35,000 distinct CDR3 sequences, about 4% detected once. This sample was taken from a study of early T cells in non-severe SARS-CoV-2 infection. The CDR3 comprises 18 residues, both ends counted. Germline loops: CDR1 SGDLS, CDR2 YYNGEE. The TCR comes from an adult who was a healthcare worker with PCR-confirmed SARS-CoV-2 infection or an uninfected control (not recorded which). The sample was whole blood. The chain carries TRBV9 and TRBJ2-2; the D call in the table, TRBD1, was not verified against the DNA. The CDR3 spells CASSLQPGQGFTGELFFF.